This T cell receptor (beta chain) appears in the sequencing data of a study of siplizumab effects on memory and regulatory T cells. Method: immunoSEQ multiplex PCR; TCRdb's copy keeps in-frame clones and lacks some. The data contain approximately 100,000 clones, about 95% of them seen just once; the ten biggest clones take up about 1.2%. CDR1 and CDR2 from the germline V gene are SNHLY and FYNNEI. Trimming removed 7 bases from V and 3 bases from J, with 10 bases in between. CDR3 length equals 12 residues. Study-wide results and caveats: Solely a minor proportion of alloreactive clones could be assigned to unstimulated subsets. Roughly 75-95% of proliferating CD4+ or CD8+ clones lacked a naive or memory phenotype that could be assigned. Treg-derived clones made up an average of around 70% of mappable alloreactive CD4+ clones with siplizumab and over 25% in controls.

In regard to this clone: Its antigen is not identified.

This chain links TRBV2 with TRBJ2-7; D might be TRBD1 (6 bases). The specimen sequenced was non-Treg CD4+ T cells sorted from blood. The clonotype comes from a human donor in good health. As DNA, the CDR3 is TGTGCCAGCAAGGTAGGGGGCTACGAGCAGTACTTC. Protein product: CASKVGGYEQYF.